These 6 T cell receptor beta chains share one sample of origin, sequenced in a study of OX40 agonist ivuxolimab in advanced cancers. Sequenced by immunoSEQ multiplex PCR; TCRdb stores in-frame clones only, minus some. The table lists around 15,000 clones, around 90% of them singletons. The material was CD4+ or CD8+ T cells sorted from blood, obtained in a trial of the OX40 agonist ivuxolimab. The source is an adult with an advanced solid tumor such as melanoma, head and neck, liver or kidney cancer.

The genes are TRBV6-1 and TRBJ2-2; 12 bases align to TRBD1. The CDR3 has 19 residues. Germline CDR1 reads MNHNS; CDR2 reads SASEGT. Losses at the gene ends were 4 bases for V and 2 bases for J; bases not matched to a gene: 11. CDR3 sequence: CASSGLGTGGVINTGELFF. The DNA of the CDR3 is TGTGCCAGCAGTGGGCTGGGGACAGGGGGCGTCATTAACACCGGGGAGCTGTTTTTT.

V usage is TRBV30 and J usage is TRBJ2-7; 7 bases align to TRBD2. V lost 2 bases and J lost 5; bases outside the gene matches: 6. This CDR3 has 13 amino acids. Looked up from germline, CDR1 is GTSNPN and CDR2 is SVGIG (reference sequence). The CDR3 DNA reads TGTGCCTGGAGTCCCCCCCTAGCGGACGAGCAGTACTTC. It is translated as CAWSPPLADEQYF.

The rearrangement uses TRBV4-3 and TRBJ2-1; no reliable D call. The CDR3 length is 15 residues. Looked up from germline, CDR1 is LGHNA and CDR2 is YSLEER. V lost 1 base, J lost 6 bases, and 13 bases lay in between. CDR3 nucleotides: TGCGCCAGCAGCCAAGTCCTACGAGAGGCCAATGAGCAGTTCTTC. It yields the protein CASSQVLREANEQFF.

The chain links TRBV6-5 to TRBJ1-2; D unclear. The V end was cut by 2 bases, the J end by 0 bases, with 10 bases between. This CDR3 comprises 15 residues. Germline V gene sequence: CDR1 MNHEY, CDR2 SVGAGI. CDR3 nucleotide sequence: TGTGCCAGCAGTTACCGGGCAGCCACTAACTATGGCTACACCTTC. This gives the protein CASSYRAATNYGYTF.

The rearrangement links TRBV29-1 to TRBJ2-1; TRBD2 matches 9 bases. The V segment lost 1 base and the J segment 7 bases; nucleotides outside the gene matches: 5. The CDR3 has 14 residues. Per the germline V gene, CDR1 is SQVTM and CDR2 is ANQGSEA. CDR3 coding DNA: TGCAGCGTTGAAGGAGTAGCGGGAGTTAATGAGCAGTTCTTC. Translating gives CSVEGVAGVNEQFF.

This chain connects TRBV7-8 to TRBJ1-5, with a weak D call TRBD1 (6 bases). The CDR3 contains 15 residues. CDR1 is SGHVS and CDR2 is FQNEAQ in the germline V gene. Trimming took 6 bases from V and 5 from J, leaving 17 bases between them. Here the CDR3 reads CASSTANRADQPQHF. CDR3 in DNA: TGTGCCAGCAGTACTGCGAACAGGGCGGATCAGCCCCAGCATTTT.